This T cell receptor beta chain is drawn from a study of cytomegalovirus exposure and HLA in healthy donors. As for the study in general: A preliminary data release comprised 80 million to 95 million unique TCRs obtained from HLA-typed donors.

Germline-derived CDR1 and CDR2 are PRHDT and FYEKMQ (reference sequence). V lost 5 bases to trimming and J lost 0 bases; unmatched junction nucleotides: 9. This CDR3 is built from 16 residues. Study results and caveats: In an earlier analysis, about 87% or about 30%: the productive usage of most TCR beta V segments. CMV serostatus was the sole immune exposure information available.

Note on this clone: Its antigen remains unknown.

It was with 60 Vbeta and 13 Jbeta primers that the PCR ran. Generated by immunoSEQ multiplex PCR, the TCRdb table keeps only in-frame clones and is missing some. Of approximately 170,000 clones in the sample, 80% were seen once. This sequence was found in a man aged 18-30 years in good health and CMV-seropositive. The chain has TRBV13 and TRBJ2-5; 7 bases are a match to TRBD2. The sequenced sample consisted of PBMCs. CDR3 sequence: CASSTRDYLYQETQYF. The CDR3 bases are TGTGCCAGCAGCACCAGGGACTACCTGTACCAAGAGACCCAGTACTTC.